A selection of T cell receptor beta chains follows, all from one sample in a study of blood T cell repertoires in COVID-19. The protocol was immunoSEQ multiplex PCR, while the TCRdb copy is restricted to in-frame clones and leaves out a portion. The data show some 180,000 clones, around four fifths seen once. Specimen: peripheral blood. These TCRs come from a woman of 80 years or more with COVID-19, enrolled during active disease. Both conserved end residues are part of each CDR3. D genes are given only for firm matches. Where a row states a size, it is once, few, many or the class of an expanded clone; other rows omit it.

d_gene	abundance	v_gene	j_gene	CDR3nt	CDR3aa
-	-	TRBV7-9	TRBJ2-1	TGTGCCAGCAGCTTAGAACGGGGAAGGCAGTTCTTC	CASSLERGRQFF
-	-	TRBV5-1	TRBJ2-1	TGCGCCAGCAGCCCGGACAGTTCCTACAATGAGCAGTTCTTC	CASSPDSSYNEQFF
TRBD1	-	TRBV19	TRBJ2-5	TGTGCCAGTAGTGCGTACAGGGGGGCGGCGAGTGCAGAGACCCAGTACTTC	CASSAYRGAASAETQYF
TRBD1	once	TRBV7-9	TRBJ1-3	TGTGCCAGCAGCCGACAGGGGCCGCGGGACACCATATATTTT	CASSRQGPRDTIYF
-	-	TRBV27	TRBJ1-2	TGTGCCAGCAGCTGGTCCATAACAGGGAACTATGGCTACACCTTC	CASSWSITGNYGYTF
TRBD1	-	TRBV3-1/TRBV3-2	TRBJ2-6	TGTGCCAGCAGGGGACAGGGGGTTCCTGGGGCCAACGTCCTGACTTTC	CASRGQGVPGANVLTF
TRBD2	-	TRBV5-1	TRBJ2-3	TGCGCCAGCAGCTTAGCGGGGGGGATTAGCACAGATACGCAGTATTTT	CASSLAGGISTDTQYF
TRBD1	-	TRBV20-1	TRBJ1-1	TGCAGTGCTAGTGACAGGGTCGGGAACACTGAAGCTTTCTTT	CSASDRVGNTEAFF
TRBD2	-	TRBV16	TRBJ2-1	TGTGCCAGCAGCCAATGGGGGGGTGCGGATGAGCAGTTCTTC	CASSQWGGADEQFF
-	-	TRBV14	TRBJ1-4	TGTGCCAGCAGCCAAGCTCTGAGTAGCGAAAAACTGTTTTTT	CASSQALSSEKLFF
-	-	TRBV2	TRBJ1-3	TGTGCCAGCAGTGAAGTCGGCGGCTACTCTGGAAACACCATATATTTT	CASSEVGGYSGNTIYF
-	-	TRBV5-1	TRBJ2-5	TGCGCCAGCAGCTTGGGGTTCAGGGAGACCCAGTACTTC	CASSLGFRETQYF
-	-	TRBV6-5	TRBJ2-1	TGTGCCGTTGAACGGGACACCGGATTCTTC	CAVERDTGFF
-	-	TRBV12-3/TRBV12-4	TRBJ1-4	TGTGCCAGCAGTTTCAGGGCTACTGAAAAACTGTTTTTT	CASSFRATEKLFF
-	-	TRBV12-3/TRBV12-4	TRBJ1-5	TGTGCCAGCAGTTTCAGGGGTGAACAGCCCCAGCATTTT	CASSFRGEQPQHF
TRBD1	-	TRBV5-6	TRBJ1-1	TGTGCCAGCAGCTTCAGGACAGGGGGGGTATGGAACACTGAAGCTTTCTTT	CASSFRTGGVWNTEAFF
-	-	TRBV6-5	TRBJ1-4	TGTGCCAGCCGACGGACAGCTAATGAAAAACTGTTTTTT	CASRRTANEKLFF
TRBD2	-	TRBV13	TRBJ2-7	TGTGCCAGCAGCTTGGGGCTAGCGGCTTCCTACGAGCAGTACTTC	CASSLGLAASYEQYF
TRBD1	-	TRBV28	TRBJ1-4	TGTGCCAGCAGGGCTACAGGGGTGACGGGTGAAAAACTGTTTTTT	CASRATGVTGEKLFF
TRBD1	once	TRBV2	TRBJ2-5	TGTGCCAGCAGTGCGGACAGGGTAAAGACCCAGTACTTC	CASSADRVKTQYF
TRBD1	-	TRBV5-1	TRBJ2-7	TGCGCCAGCAGCTTAACCGGGACAGGCGCCTCCTACGAGCAGTACTTC	CASSLTGTGASYEQYF
TRBD2	-	TRBV2	TRBJ2-3	TGTGCCAGCAGTGGGCCGGGACCTCGGACTAGCGGGGGCCCCACAGATACGCAGTATTTT	CASSGPGPRTSGGPTDTQYF
-	once	TRBV28	TRBJ1-3	TGTGCCAGCTCCCGCTCAGATGCGGACACCATATATTTT	CASSRSDADTIYF
TRBD1	-	TRBV2	TRBJ2-7	TGTGCCAGCAGGGCAGGGGGCAGCGTATACGAGCAGTACTTC	CASRAGGSVYEQYF
TRBD2	-	TRBV19	TRBJ2-3	TGTGCCAGTAGTATTGGGGGTCTAGCGGGAGGGGGCACAGATACGCAGTATTTT	CASSIGGLAGGGTDTQYF
-	-	TRBV2	TRBJ1-1	TGTGCCAGCAAGTTGGGGCAGAACACTGAAGCTTTCTTT	CASKLGQNTEAFF
TRBD2	-	TRBV5-1	TRBJ2-7	TGCGCCAGCCTCGGGGGGAAATCTAACGAGCAGTACTTC	CASLGGKSNEQYF
TRBD2	-	TRBV7-2	TRBJ2-3	TGTGCCCAAGGGAGGGAATCGGGCGGGACCTTCACAGATACGCAGTATTTT	CAQGRESGGTFTDTQYF
-	-	TRBV7-8	TRBJ1-2	TGTGCCAGCAGCTTGGTGGAGGGCAACTATGGCTACACCTTC	CASSLVEGNYGYTF
-	few	TRBV5-1	TRBJ1-2	TGCGCCAGCTGTGAGGTAGCGAACTATGGCTACACCTTC	CASCEVANYGYTF
-	-	TRBV3-1/TRBV3-2	TRBJ2-3	TGTGCCAGCAGCCCCTCGAGCGGCGCCACAGATACGCAGTATTTT	CASSPSSGATDTQYF
-	-	TRBV5-4	TRBJ2-7	TGTGCCAGCAGCTCCCAGGCAAGGGGATCCTACGAGCAGTACTTC	CASSSQARGSYEQYF
TRBD1	-	TRBV27	TRBJ2-1	TGTGCCAGCAGCCAGGGGGCCACCTACAATGAGCAGTTCTTC	CASSQGATYNEQFF
-	-	TRBV6-5	TRBJ2-7	TGTGCCAGCACAGGAGGGTTCAACGAGCAGTACTTC	CASTGGFNEQYF
TRBD2	few	TRBV6-5	TRBJ2-3	TGTGCCAGCAACCCGGGGGGGAGTTGGACAGATACGCAGTATTTT	CASNPGGSWTDTQYF
-	few	TRBV2	TRBJ1-1	TGTGCCAGGACGACACAGACAGTGGTCACTGAAGCTTTCTTT	CARTTQTVVTEAFF
TRBD2	-	TRBV7-9	TRBJ2-7	TGTGCCAGCAGCAGCCCACGGGGGGGTTTCGAGCAGTACTTC	CASSSPRGGFEQYF
TRBD1	-	TRBV5-1	TRBJ1-1	TGCGCCAGCAGCTTGGAGGGACAGGGGGCGCGGACTGAAGCTTTCTTT	CASSLEGQGARTEAFF
TRBD1	-	TRBV3-1/TRBV3-2	TRBJ2-3	TGTGCCAGCAGCCTACAGGGGGGCACAGATACGCAGTATTTT	CASSLQGGTDTQYF